This TCR beta chain emerged from a study of human T cells and chemical hapten exposure. The CDR3 spans 14 residues. Trimming removed 0 bases at V and 0 bases at J, with 8 bases between. Germline-derived CDR1 and CDR2 are DFQATT and SNEGSKA (reference sequence). Notes on the study in general: Following DPC sensitization, TCRs present above 1 in 1000 frequency showed no change.

This clonotype was seen a handful of times. Its antigen remains unidentified. The starting material, unfractionated whole blood, was used for total RNA extraction. The library attached unique molecular identifiers to individual cDNA molecules. As handled by the study authors: Counts of TCRs in each sample centred on a median of approximately 100,000 and extended from around 25,000 to 690,000. TCRdb ran MiXCR on the 5' RACE reads and lists one entry per CDR3 protein. The V and J calls were not made by the authors but by TCRdb's processing. The sample yields tens of thousands of distinct CDR3 sequences, roughly 8% seen once.

This chain links TRBV20-1 with TRBJ1-1; D unresolved. The TCR comes from a male donor in good health. The CDR3 DNA reads TGCAGTGCTAGAGATGTCCAGGTGAACACTGAAGCTTTCTTT. It translates to CSARDVQVNTEAFF.